The TCR beta chain under discussion was sequenced for a study of tumor-infiltrating lymphocytes in primary liver carcinoma. There are 15 residues in the CDR3. The germline gives CDR1 MNHNY, CDR2 SVGAGI (reference sequence). Study results and caveats: Found in all five tumor regions were only about 7-25% of top clones.

Without any cell sorting, roughly 18-30 mg of bulk tissue yielded co-extracted RNA and DNA. About this clonotype: Its specificity is unknown. A read error may produce the germline difference seen at one junction end.

TCR beta cDNA was prepared out of about 530 ng total RNA by means of a constant-region primer. ARM-PCR, slightly modified, supplied the TCR beta libraries through three nested multiplex PCR rounds. In the first two PCR rounds, TRBV1-TRBV30 forward primers were paired with a C-beta reverse primer, and each round lasted roughly 9 cycles. MiXCR, run by TCRdb on the multiplex PCR reads, gives a single entry per CDR3 protein. The sample yields more than 90,000 distinct CDR3 sequences, around 71% seen once. This TCR was sampled from a woman between 55 and 75 years old with primary liver carcinoma and hepatitis B virus infection. V is TRBV6-6 and J is TRBJ2-1, with D uncertain. The sequencing input was liver tumor tissue from sampling region 2. The subset: tumor region T2, inferior pole. The CDR3 spells CASRIQGNSYDEQFF. CDR3 coding DNA: TGTGCCAGCAGGATTCAAGGGAACTCCTACGATGAGCAGTTCTTC.